Below, one T cell receptor (beta chain) is given with its context. The antigen this receptor binds is unknown. Per-base qualities were not stored, and no clone one base away is much larger. The protocol used for the library was multiplex PCR. The instrument was an Illumina HiSeq 2500. TCRbeta libraries were constructed through three rounds of nested PCR with primers (Table S4) according to protocols modified from ARM-PCR. PCR products of 200-500 bp were gel-excised and purified with the QIAquick gel extraction kit before sequencing. For the original study's pipeline: Reads were cleaned with Trimmomatic, merged with FLASH into complete CDR3 sequences, and assigned to V(D)J germline segments with MiTCR. VDJtools was used to compute clonal diversity as the inverse Simpson's index. In-frame sequences without a premature stop codon were defined as productive reads. TCRdb itself trimmed the public reads at Q25 with fastp, ran MiXCR and retained productive beta chains. Records with the same CDR3 protein are collapsed into one entry carrying the most frequent genes and DNA. The V and J calls were not made by the authors but by TCRdb's processing. This sample comprises roughly 150,000 distinct CDR3 sequences, 66% of them detected only once. The top ten clonotypes cover 18% of the sample.

The data stem from a study of tumor and adjacent non-tumor tissue in lung cancer (dated by TCRdb to the late 2010s). A note on the overall study: The cohort included about a dozen adenocarcinoma, 2 squamous cell carcinoma and 1 small cell lung cancer patients. The 15 enrolled patients, of whom 10 were men and 5 were women, were aged about 31 to 76 years and were diagnosed with TNM stage I to III disease. Sequencing produced about 130,000,000 productive TCRbeta reads in total, an average of about 4.17 million reads per sample. Bulk TCRbeta repertoires were compared between lung tumor tissue and matched distant non-tumor lung tissue obtained from about 16 lung cancer patients. For each patient, one tumor sample and one normal lung sample were taken, giving about 31 paired specimens that underwent TCRbeta CDR3 sequencing.

Overall results and qualifications from the work: Younger patients had significantly higher TCR diversity, and higher tumor TCR diversity was associated with shorter overall and disease-free survival. Only about 15 patients were in the cohort, and the authors stated that larger samples and more detailed clinical data are needed. Neither the sequencing platform nor unique molecular identifiers are mentioned in the methods. Because peripheral blood was not sequenced, the blood TCRbeta repertoires of the lung cancer patients in the study went unexamined. A significantly larger cumulative share of the repertoire was made up by the top 100 clones in normal lung than in tumor tissue. Significantly higher TCR diversity (inverse Simpson) was observed in tumor tissue than in normal lung tissue (roughly 470 vs 170, P = 0.0075, Mann-Whitney U test).

Bulk unsorted tissue served as the source for RNA extraction, and RNA quality was assessed using a NanoDrop ND-1000 and an Agilent 2100. All donors had newly diagnosed lung cancer, had not received prior chemotherapy, and were admitted for thoracic surgery in China between August and November 2014. Patients who had received previous radiotherapy or chemotherapy, or who had another concurrent cancer, were excluded from the study. Surgical tissue pieces of 1-2 cm3 were preserved in RNAlater solution and were kept at -80 degrees C until use. This TCR was sampled from a man between 60 and 75 years old with small cell lung cancer. The specimen was lung tumor tissue.

The DNA sequence follows: TGCAGCGTCTCGGGTGGTGGGAACATTGGGGAGCTGTTTTTT. It encodes CSVSGGGNIGELFF. The rearrangement joined TRBV29-1 to TRBJ2-2, with the D gene not clear enough to name. The CDR3 has 14 amino acids, counting the end cysteine and phenylalanine. CDR3 DNA is the only sequence kept; it has 42 bases, read in frame from the first base. The trim is 6 bases for V and 8 bases for J, with a gap of 19 bases between the germline ends. Taken from the germline V gene, the CDR1 and CDR2 loops are SQVTM and ANQGSEA.